Detailed here is one TCR beta chain. One junction end disagrees with the germline gene, perhaps due to a read error. In germline, CDR1 is SSHAT, CDR2 FNYEAQ (reference sequence). The CDR3 length is 15 residues. This record belongs to a study of OX40 agonist ivuxolimab in advanced cancers. TCRdb's copy holds only in-frame clones and misses some; the assay was immunoSEQ multiplex PCR. The table includes some 63,000 clones, more than 70% detected once. This TCR came from an adult with an advanced solid tumor such as melanoma, head and neck, liver or kidney cancer. Sequences were derived from CD4+ or CD8+ T cells sorted from blood, sampled in a trial of the OX40 agonist ivuxolimab. The chain employs TRBV7-7 and TRBJ2-1, with 7 bases that match TRBD2. Written as DNA, the CDR3 is TGTGCTAGCAGCAAATCTAGCGGTTCCTACAATGAGCAGTTCTTC. This codes for CASSKSSGSYNEQFF.